This TCR beta chain originates from a study of cytomegalovirus exposure and HLA in healthy donors. Background on the study: The same platform was used for the roughly 130 validation repertoires as for the roughly 700 first-cohort repertoires, as reported in a later analysis.

The CDR3 has 15 amino acids. Deletions cut 1 base from V and 8 bases from J, with 17 bases between. Germline CDR1 is MDHEN and CDR2 is SYDVKM. Assay: immunoSEQ multiplex PCR; the TCRdb copy retains only in-frame clones and omits some. This table has 43,000 or so clones, approximately 90% appearing once. The sequence derives from a man younger than 35 in good health and CMV-seronegative. The chain recombines TRBV28 with TRBJ1-2; a weak D match, TRBD1 (5 bases). The sequenced material came from PBMCs. The CDR3, as DNA: TGTGCCAGCAGTTTATTGCCAGGGTACAGCGGGGGCTACACCTTC. This encodes CASSLLPGYSGGYTF.